The source of this T cell receptor beta chain is a study of OX40 agonist ivuxolimab in advanced cancers. Patients were ineligible given autoimmune disease history or systemic immunosuppression. CDR3 length: 15 residues. This clone came up a few times. The assay was immunoSEQ multiplex PCR, and TCRdb's table has in-frame clones only and misses some. Altogether some 76,000 clones are present, 75% to 90% being singletons, with the ten largest covering 6.5% to 8.5%. This clonotype was sampled from an adult with an advanced solid tumor such as melanoma, head and neck, liver or kidney cancer. Sequences were derived from CD4+ or CD8+ T cells sorted from blood, sampled in a trial of the OX40 agonist ivuxolimab. The J gene is TRBJ1-1, the V gene TRBV21-1. TRBV21-1 is a known pseudogene. The CDR3 DNA follows: TGTGCCAGCAGCAGGGTGAGCCAAATGAACACTGAAGCTTTCTTT. This gives the protein CASSRVSQMNTEAFF.